This T cell receptor beta chain was retrieved from a study of cytomegalovirus exposure and HLA in healthy donors. Germline loops: CDR1 SGDLS, CDR2 YYNGEE. V gave up 0 bases and J gave up 4 bases; unmatched junction bases: 3. This CDR3 has 15 amino acids. Only in-frame clones appear in the TCRdb table, and some are missing; sequencing was by immunoSEQ multiplex PCR. The sample records hundreds of thousands of clones, less than 90% being singletons. General study results and limits: The study designated roughly 150 TCR beta chains cytomegalovirus-associated.

There are a few counts of this clone. The antigen remains undetermined. The sequenced sample was PBMCs. The gene calls are TRBV9 and TRBJ2-2, with 7 bases that match TRBD2. This TCR came from a man between 18 and 35 years old in good health and CMV-seropositive. Here the CDR3 reads CASSVGTSPTGELFF. The CDR3 region has the DNA TGTGCCAGCAGCGTAGGGACTAGTCCCACCGGGGAGCTGTTTTTT.